The table lists the clone carrying this T cell receptor beta chain with a few counts. The antigen remains unidentified. With molecular barcodes, quantitative 5'-RACE was used to make the TCR beta libraries. In TCRdb, the 5' RACE reads were re-called with MiXCR into one record per CDR3 protein. Of roughly 130,000 distinct CDR3 sequences in the sample, 7% to 10% were seen once. The source of the sample is a study of CD8 T cells in ankylosing spondylitis. The CDR3 sequence is 14 residues long. The germline V gene encodes CDR1 SGHDT and CDR2 YYEEEE. V lost 4 bases and J 7 bases, leaving 15 bases between the germline ends. Study-level points and caveats: Within matched ankylosing spondylitis synovial fluid, disease-linked clones were reportedly significantly enriched. Disease-linked clones displayed a CD8+ phenotype and appeared relatively rarely in peripheral blood. Several highly homologous variants formed a TCR beta motif that appeared characteristic of ankylosing spondylitis blood.

The rearrangement uses TRBV5-6 and TRBJ2-1; D uncertain. The sequencing input was synovial fluid, either unsorted or a sorted T cell fraction (not recorded which). The clonotype originates from a male donor with ankylosing spondylitis. The CDR3 nucleotides read TGTGCCAGCAGCCGACCCCACGGTGGGAATGAGCAGTTCTTC. Its protein is CASSRPHGGNEQFF.